This entry describes one T cell receptor (beta chain). The data were taken from a study of identical twins. Germline CDR1 and CDR2: LGHNT and FRNRAP. There are 15 residues in the CDR3. TCRdb reprocessed the 5' RACE reads with MiXCR, giving one entry per CDR3 protein. The data show a few hundred thousand distinct CDR3 sequences, with 7.5% to 10% seen just once and around 3.1% held by the top ten. This sample was also put to use in a study of yellow fever vaccine responses in identical twins.

The specimen sequenced was PBMCs. The J gene is TRBJ1-1, the V gene TRBV12-5; D unresolved. This clonotype was sampled from a woman between 18 and 30 years old in good health. DNA of the CDR3: TGTGCCACCACCCTAAAGGGCAGGATGAACACTGAAGCTTTCTTT. This sequence encodes CATTLKGRMNTEAFF.